These 4 T cell receptor beta chains were all obtained from the same sample, sequenced in a study of tumor-infiltrating lymphocytes in primary liver carcinoma. Taking roughly 18-32 mg of unsorted bulk tissue, the authors co-extracted RNA and DNA. Making TCR beta cDNA involved approximately 510 ng total RNA and a constant-region primer. A slightly modified ARM-PCR protocol with three nested multiplex PCR rounds produced these TCR beta libraries. Two initial PCR rounds of approximately 10 cycles each paired TRBV1-TRBV30 forward primers with a C-beta reverse primer. Using its own MiXCR run on the multiplex PCR reads, TCRdb lists one record per CDR3 protein. The data show 95,000 to 150,000 distinct CDR3 sequences, approximately 64% seen once. Sequenced material: liver tumor tissue from sampling region 3. Subset in this sample: tumor region T3, left-lateral pole. The receptors were sampled from a woman aged 60-70 years with primary liver carcinoma and hepatitis B virus infection.

The V call is TRBV28, the J call TRBJ2-5, with TRBD1 identical over 11 bases. Germline V gives CDR1 MDHEN, CDR2 SYDVKM. The trim removed 4 bases at V and 5 bases at J, leaving 3 bases unmatched. CDR3 length: 14 residues. The DNA for the CDR3 is TGTGCCAGCAGTTCGGACAGGGGGCCGGAGACCCAGTACTTC. Translated, it gives CASSSDRGPETQYF.

Of note for this clonotype: Given a much more abundant clone one base away, this may be a read error. This chain links TRBV13 with TRBJ1-1, with 7 bases matching TRBD1. This CDR3 spans 14 amino acids. Per the germline V gene, CDR1 is PRHDT and CDR2 is FYEKMQ (reference sequence). The CDR3 nucleotides read TGTGTCAGCAGCTCTGACAGGGTCGGAACTGAAGCTTTCTTT. It yields the protein CVSSSDRVGTEAFF.

As concerns this clonotype: A single base separates this from a much larger clone, so it may be a read error. The rearrangement links TRBV28 to TRBJ2-1, with a possible D match to TRBD2 (5 bases). The CDR3 has 18 residues. The V end lost 3 bases, the J end lost 0 bases, and 18 bases lay between the germline ends. Germline CDR1 is MDHEN and CDR2 is SYDVKM. DNA for the CDR3: TGTGCCAGCAGTTTTTCCTCTTGGCTAGGGAGCTCCTACAATGAGCAGTTCTTC. It codes for CASSFSSWLGSSYNEQFF.

Of note for this clonotype: A much bigger clone sits one base away, suggesting this may be a read error. The gene calls are TRBV29-1 and TRBJ1-5; weak D call: TRBD1 (5 bases). CDR3 length: 13 residues. CDR1 is SQVTM, CDR2 ANQGSEA, per germline. In nucleotides, the CDR3 is TGCAGCGCTACCAGGGAAACGGGTCAGTCCCAGCATTTT. Protein product: CSATRETGQSQHF.